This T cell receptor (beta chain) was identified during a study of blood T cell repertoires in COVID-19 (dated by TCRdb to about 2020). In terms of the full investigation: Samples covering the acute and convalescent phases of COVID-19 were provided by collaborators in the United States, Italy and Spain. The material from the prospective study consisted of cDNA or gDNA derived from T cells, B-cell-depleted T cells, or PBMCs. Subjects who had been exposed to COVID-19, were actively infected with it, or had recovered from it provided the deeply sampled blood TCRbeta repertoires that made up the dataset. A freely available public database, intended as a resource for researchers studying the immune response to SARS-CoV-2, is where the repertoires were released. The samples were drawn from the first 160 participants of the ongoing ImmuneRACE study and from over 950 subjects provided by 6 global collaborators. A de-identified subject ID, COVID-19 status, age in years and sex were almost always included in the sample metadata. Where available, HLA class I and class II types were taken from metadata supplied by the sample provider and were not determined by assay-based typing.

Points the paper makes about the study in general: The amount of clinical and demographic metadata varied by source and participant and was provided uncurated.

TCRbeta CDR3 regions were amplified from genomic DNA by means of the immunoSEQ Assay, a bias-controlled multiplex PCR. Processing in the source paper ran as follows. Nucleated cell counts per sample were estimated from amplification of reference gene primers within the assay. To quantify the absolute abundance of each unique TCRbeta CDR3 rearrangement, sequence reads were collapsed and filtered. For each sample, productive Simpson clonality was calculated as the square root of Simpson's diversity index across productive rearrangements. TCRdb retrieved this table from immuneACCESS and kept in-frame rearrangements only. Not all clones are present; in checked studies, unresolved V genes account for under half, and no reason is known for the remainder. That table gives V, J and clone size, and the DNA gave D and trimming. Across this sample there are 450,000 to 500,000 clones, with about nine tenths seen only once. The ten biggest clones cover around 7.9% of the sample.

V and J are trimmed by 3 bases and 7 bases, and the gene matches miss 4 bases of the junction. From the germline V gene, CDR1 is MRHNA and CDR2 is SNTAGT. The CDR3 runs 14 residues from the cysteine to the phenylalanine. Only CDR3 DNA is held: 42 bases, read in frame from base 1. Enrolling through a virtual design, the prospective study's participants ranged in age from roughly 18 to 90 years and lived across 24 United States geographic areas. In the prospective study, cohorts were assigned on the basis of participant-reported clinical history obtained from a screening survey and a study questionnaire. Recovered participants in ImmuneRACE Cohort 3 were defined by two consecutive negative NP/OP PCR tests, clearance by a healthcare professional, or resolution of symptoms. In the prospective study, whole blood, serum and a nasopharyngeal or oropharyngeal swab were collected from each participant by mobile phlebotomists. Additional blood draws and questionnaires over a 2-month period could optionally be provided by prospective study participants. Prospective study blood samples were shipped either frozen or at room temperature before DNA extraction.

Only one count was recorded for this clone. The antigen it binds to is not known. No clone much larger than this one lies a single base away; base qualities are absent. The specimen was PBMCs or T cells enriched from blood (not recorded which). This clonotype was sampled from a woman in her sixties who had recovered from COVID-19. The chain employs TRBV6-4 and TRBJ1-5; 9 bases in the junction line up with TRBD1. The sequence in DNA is TGTGCCAGCAGTGAAACAGGGGGCGGACAGCCCCAGCATTTT. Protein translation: CASSETGGGQPQHF.